This T cell receptor beta chain was documented in a study of shared clonotypes between healthy human individuals. Deep was the level at which the assay was run. Using immunoSEQ multiplex PCR, the repertoire was profiled, and TCRdb retains in-frame clones only, with some absent. The sample yields 2,500,000 or so clones, approximately 90% seen once. CDR1 is MNHNS and CDR2 is SASEGT in the germline V gene. The CDR3 is 14 amino acids. Trimming took off 3 bases at V and 2 bases at J, with 10 bases between the two ends. The sequenced material came from naive CD4+ T cells sorted from blood. Specified subset: CD45RA+ positively selected. This rearrangement joins TRBV6-1 to TRBJ2-5, with D perhaps TRBD2 (6 bases). The source of this sequence is a man between 18 and 29 years old in good health. Written as DNA, the CDR3 is TGTGCCAGCAGTGATTATGGGACTCAAGAGACCCAGTACTTC. Translated: CASSDYGTQETQYF.